The clone carrying this T cell receptor beta chain occurred many times. The antigen is unknown. This entry comes from a study of early T cells in non-severe SARS-CoV-2 infection. For the study at large: Sequencing of unsorted whole blood was done on bulk RNA, leaving chains unpaired. Whole-study findings and limits: Anti-spike CD8 responses were favored in VDJdb matching, and private and CD4 specificities were missed.

The V gene end was trimmed by 5 bases and the J gene end by 0 bases; junction bases not matched to a gene: 3. Germline CDR1 MNHNS, CDR2 SASEGT. The CDR3 contains 14 residues. One entry per CDR3 protein results from TCRdb running MiXCR on the 5' RACE reads. The sample includes fewer than 130,000 distinct CDR3 sequences, over 10% seen only once; the top ten take around 4.1%. The receptor's source is an adult who was a healthcare worker with PCR-confirmed SARS-CoV-2 infection or an uninfected control (not recorded which). The source material was whole blood, sampled at baseline. The rearrangement links TRBV6-1 to TRBJ2-7; 8 bases line up with TRBD1. The CDR3 bases are TGTGCCAGCAGTCGGACAGGGCCCTCCTACGAGCAGTACTTC. Translated: CASSRTGPSYEQYF.